This record covers a single T cell receptor (beta chain). What it recognizes is unknown. The primer mix had 60 V beta and 13 J beta primers. Profiled with immunoSEQ multiplex PCR; TCRdb holds only in-frame clones, not every one. The sample consists of around 96,000 clones, around three quarters of them appearing once. Trimming stripped 5 bases from V and 4 bases from J, with 15 bases between. Per germline, CDR1 SEHNR and CDR2 FQNEAQ (reference sequence). This CDR3 comprises 15 residues. The sample originates from a study of glioma-infiltrating T cells after dendritic cell vaccination. Study background: Patients had newly diagnosed or recurrent glioblastoma and received dendritic cell vaccines. Treatment, given 2003 to 2012, was autologous tumor lysate-pulsed dendritic cell vaccination.

Study observations and caveats: Complete blood and tumor specimen sets were limited to few patients.

V and J are TRBV7-9 and TRBJ2-1; tentative D call: TRBD1 (5 bases). The specimen comprised blood, sampled before dendritic cell vaccination. This clonotype originated in a human donor with glioblastoma. The CDR3 loop reads CASSRRTIGYNEQFF. CDR3 DNA sequence: TGTGCCAGCAGCAGGCGGACAATAGGGTACAATGAGCAGTTCTTC.